Shown below are 17 T cell receptor beta chains from a single sample sequenced in a study of T cell responses to AZD1222 COVID-19 vaccine. The protocol was immunoSEQ multiplex PCR, while the TCRdb copy is restricted to in-frame clones and leaves out a portion. This repertoire shows over 110,000 clones, 80% to 90% found once; its top ten account for about 1.5%. Sample: peripheral blood, taken on day 0 of AZD1222 vaccination. The origin of the receptors is an adult in good health.

V gene TRBV15 combines with J gene TRBJ2-1; D uncertain. Germline assignment: CDR1 LNHNV and CDR2 YYDKDF (reference sequence). This CDR3 region has 12 residues. Trimming stripped 5 bases from V and 8 bases from J, with 10 bases between. CDR3 region: CATSLQVDEQFF. CDR3 DNA sequence: TGTGCCACCAGCCTACAAGTGGATGAGCAGTTCTTC.

J is TRBJ1-2 and V is TRBV28, with D uncertain. The germline CDR1 and CDR2 sequences are MDHEN and SYDVKM. This CDR3 spans 13 amino acids. The ends were cut back, 5 bases at V and 5 bases at J, with 12 bases in the middle. The CDR3 protein is CASSEGFPYGYTF. The CDR3 coding sequence is TGTGCCAGCAGTGAGGGATTTCCGTATGGCTACACCTTC.

The chain recombines TRBV7-2 with TRBJ1-6; possible D gene TRBD1, 5 bases. Trimming removed 5 bases from V and 11 bases from J, with 13 bases in between. The CDR3 covers 13 residues. Germline CDR1 SGHTA, CDR2 FQGNSA. The CDR3 DNA reads as TGTGCCAGCAGCCACCGGGGGGGACCACCCCTCCACTTT. Encoded protein: CASSHRGGPPLHF.

The chain has TRBV9 and TRBJ1-4, with a weak D call TRBD1 (5 bases). Germline-derived CDR1 and CDR2 are SGDLS and YYNGEE. This CDR3 has 17 residues. V lost 4 bases and J lost 0, with 16 bases in between. The CDR3 region has the DNA TGTGCCAGCAGCCTCCCCGTCGGGGGAACAACTAATGAAAAACTGTTTTTT. This codes for CASSLPVGGTTNEKLFF.

The J gene is TRBJ2-1, the V gene TRBV3-1 (or the pseudogene TRBV3-2); 12 positions agree with TRBD2. V gave up 4 bases and J gave up 6 bases; unmatched junction bases: 4. Germline CDR1 is LGHDT and CDR2 is YNNKEL (reference sequence). The CDR3 extends over 15 amino acids. The CDR3 sequence: CASSPRTSGVNEQFF. The CDR3 DNA follows: TGTGCCAGCAGCCCTAGGACTAGCGGGGTCAATGAGCAGTTCTTC.

Only one count was recorded for this clone. The chain links TRBV19 to TRBJ2-1, with 7 bases lining up with TRBD2. Trimming at V came to 0 bases and at J to 6 bases, leaving 5 bases not matched to a gene. There are 15 residues in the CDR3. Germline assignment: CDR1 LNHDA and CDR2 SQIVND (reference sequence). The CDR3 is CASSIEPPGGNEQFF. DNA for the CDR3: TGTGCCAGTAGTATAGAACCTCCGGGGGGCAATGAGCAGTTCTTC.

This clone was observed once. The chain couples TRBV5-4 to TRBJ1-1, with TRBD1 as a possible D gene (6 bases). Germline V gene sequence: CDR1 SGHNT, CDR2 YYREEE (reference sequence). Deletions cut 4 bases from V and 6 bases from J, with 16 bases between. This CDR3 has 14 amino acids. The DNA of the CDR3 is TGTGCCAGCAGCCATCAGGGGTTCGCCGCTGAAGCTTTCTTT. Its protein is CASSHQGFAAEAFF.

The rearrangement joins TRBV6-5 to TRBJ2-3; tentative D call: TRBD1 (5 bases). This CDR3 has 13 residues. Germline V gene sequence: CDR1 MNHEY, CDR2 SVGAGI. The V gene lost 10 bases and the J gene lost 3 bases, with 14 bases spanning the gap. The chain's CDR3 is CATKTEYTDTQYF. CDR3 nucleotide sequence: TGTGCCACCAAGACAGAGTATACAGATACGCAGTATTTT.

This rearrangement joins TRBV5-1 to TRBJ1-4; a possible D gene is TRBD1 (5 bases). Germline V gene sequence: CDR1 SGHRS, CDR2 YFSETQ. Trimming took off 5 bases at V and 3 bases at J, with 8 bases between the two ends. The CDR3 sequence is 13 residues long. CDR3 coding DNA: TGCGCCAGCAGAAGGGACTCTAATGAAAAACTGTTTTTT. It encodes CASRRDSNEKLFF.

The rearrangement joins TRBV19 to TRBJ1-1; TRBD1 might be the D (5 bases). This CDR3 contains 14 residues. The germline V and J ends were trimmed by 7 bases and 3 bases, with 15 bases remaining between them. Per germline, CDR1 LNHDA and CDR2 SQIVND (reference sequence). The CDR3 region is CASIHWGGYTEAFF. As DNA, the CDR3 is TGTGCCAGTATCCATTGGGGGGGTTACACTGAAGCTTTCTTT.

This rearrangement joins TRBV30 to TRBJ2-7; D ambiguous. The length of the CDR3 is 12 residues. Germline CDR1 GTSNPN, CDR2 SVGIG (reference sequence). V was pared by 2 bases and J by 2 bases, with 7 bases between. The CDR3 protein is CAWSPGTYEQYF. The CDR3 DNA sequence: TGTGCCTGGAGTCCTGGGACCTACGAGCAGTACTTC.

This chain links TRBV5-4 with TRBJ1-2; possibly TRBD1 for D (6 bases). Germline CDR1 is SGHNT and CDR2 is YYREEE (reference sequence). The CDR3 is 13 amino acids. V gave up 0 bases and J gave up 6 bases, with 9 bases separating them. Here the CDR3 DNA reads TGTGCCAGCAGCTTGGGAGGGGGGAATGGCTACACCTTC. It encodes CASSLGGGNGYTF.

The chain is built from TRBV12-3 or TRBV12-4 and TRBJ1-5; a possible D gene is TRBD1 (6 bases). The CDR3 length is 13 residues. V lost 4 bases and J lost 5, with 9 bases in between. The CDR3: CASSYNRDQPQHF. CDR3 sequence (DNA): TGTGCCAGCAGTTACAACAGGGATCAGCCCCAGCATTTT.

The chain uses TRBV28 and TRBJ1-5, with 9 bases lining up with TRBD1. After removal of 5 bases from V and 2 bases from J, the junction contained 10 bases not matched to a gene. Per the germline V gene, CDR1 is MDHEN and CDR2 is SYDVKM. This CDR3 region has 17 residues. Here the CDR3 reads CASSPRYRGLGNQPQHF. The CDR3 DNA reads TGTGCCAGCAGTCCAAGGTACAGGGGGCTCGGCAATCAGCCCCAGCATTTT.

The CDR3 nucleotides are TGTGCCGCTGGACAGGGGACAGCCTACGAGCAGTACTTC. Amino acids: CAAGQGTAYEQYF. This sequence joins TRBV19 and TRBJ2-7; TRBD1 matches 9 bases. Trimming removed 11 bases from V and 2 bases from J; junction bases left unmatched: 7. Germline V gene lookup returns CDR1 LNHDA and CDR2 SQIVND (reference sequence). The CDR3 consists of 13 residues.

J is TRBJ1-1 and V is TRBV7-9, with 9 bases aligning to TRBD1. V lost 5 bases, J lost 3 bases, and 7 bases stayed unmatched. In germline, CDR1 is SEHNR, CDR2 FQNEAQ (reference sequence). CDR3 length: 15 residues. The CDR3 loop is CASSLGQGRDTEAFF. CDR3 DNA: TGTGCCAGCAGCCTTGGACAGGGGAGGGACACTGAAGCTTTCTTT.

The J gene is TRBJ2-6, the V gene TRBV18; D gene ambiguous. The V gene lost 3 bases and the J gene lost 0 bases, with 9 bases spanning the gap. CDR1 and CDR2 (germline): KGHSH, LQKENI. This CDR3 spans 16 amino acids. The CDR3 protein is CASSPQDLSGANVLTF. CDR3 nucleotide sequence: TGTGCCAGCTCACCGCAGGATCTCTCTGGGGCCAACGTCCTGACTTTC.